Below are 17 T cell receptor beta chains sequenced from a single sample in a study of CD8 T cells in ankylosing spondylitis. TCRdb re-derived calls from the 5' RACE reads in MiXCR, one entry per CDR3 protein. The top ten hold roughly a tenth of the sample, which has 250,000 to 400,000 distinct CDR3 sequences, under 14% seen once. Material for sequencing was blood, either unsorted or a sorted T cell fraction (not recorded which). The receptor source for this set is a female donor with ankylosing spondylitis or in good health (not recorded which).

In its sample, this clonotype was seen many times. The chain has TRBV5-1 and TRBJ2-2; D uncertain. Per the germline V gene, CDR1 is SGHRS and CDR2 is YFSETQ. V was trimmed by 0 bases and J by 6 bases, leaving 21 bases between them. The CDR3 covers 18 residues. The CDR3: CASSLGIRAGEGSGELFF. Written as DNA, the CDR3 is TGCGCCAGCAGCTTGGGAATTAGGGCAGGCGAAGGATCCGGGGAGCTGTTTTTT. Full variable domain (missing parts from reference TRBV5-1 and TRBJ2-2): KAGVTQTPRYLIKTRGQQVTLSCSPISGHRSVSWYQQTPGQGLQFLFEYFSETQRNKGNFPGRFSGRQFSNSRSEMNVSTLELGDSALYLCASSLGIRAGEGSGELFFGEGSRLTVL.

About this clonotype itself: This may be a read error, as it is one base from a much larger clone. The chain has TRBV20-1 and TRBJ2-7; D is ambiguous. Germline lookup yields CDR1 DFQATT and CDR2 SNEGSKA (reference sequence). CDR3 length: 12 residues. The CDR3 DNA sequence: TGCAGTGCTAGGGACCCGAAGGACGAGCAGTCCTTC. As protein: CSARDPKDEQSF.

This clonotype appeared many times. The gene calls are TRBV4-2 and TRBJ2-4; TRBD1 agrees at 9 bases. Trimming at V came to 0 bases and at J to 6 bases, leaving 18 bases not matched to a gene. This CDR3 contains 20 residues. Germline assignment: CDR1 LGHNA and CDR2 YNFKEQ. In DNA, the CDR3 is TGTGCCAGCAGCCAAGACTATTCCGCCCTGGGACAGGGCGGGATAAACATTCAGTACTTC. Translation gives CASSQDYSALGQGGINIQYF.

This clonotype was counted ten times or more. V is TRBV7-2 and J is TRBJ2-7; D is unresolved. Germline lookup yields CDR1 SGHTA and CDR2 FQGNSA. The V end was cut by 5 bases, the J end by 2 bases, with 4 bases between. The CDR3 covers 11 residues. For the CDR3, the DNA is TGTGCCAGCAGCGCCGCCTACGAGCAGTACTTC. Amino acids: CASSAAYEQYF.

This clonotype was seen repeatedly, ten times or more. The rearrangement uses TRBV7-2 and TRBJ2-3; D is perhaps TRBD2 (6 bases). CDR3 length equals 16 residues. V dropped 4 bases and J dropped 3 bases, with 17 bases sitting between them. Germline assignment: CDR1 SGHTA and CDR2 FQGNSA. CDR3 sequence reads: CASSSRRAEGTDTQYF. The CDR3 DNA reads TGTGCCAGCAGCTCTAGACGAGCGGAGGGTACAGATACGCAGTATTTT.

As concerns this clonotype: This may be a read error: a much more frequent sequence differs by one nucleotide. The chain couples TRBV20-1 to TRBJ2-1; 13 nucleotides agree with TRBD2. Germline V gives CDR1 DFQATT, CDR2 SNEGSKA (reference sequence). V trimming: 6 bases; J trimming: 6 bases; junction bases outside the gene matches: 5. This CDR3 contains 14 residues. The CDR3 region is CSAKGLAGSNEQFF. CDR3 DNA: TGCAGTGCCAAGGGACTAGCGGGATCCAATGAGCAGTTCTTC.

This clonotype has at least ten counts. The chain carries TRBV20-1 and TRBJ2-1, with a possible D match to TRBD2 (5 bases). The germline V and J ends were trimmed by 3 bases and 4 bases, with 13 bases remaining between them. Germline V gene data show CDR1 as DFQATT and CDR2 as SNEGSKA (reference sequence). The CDR3 is 14 residues long. This CDR3 is CSARAGIGYNEQFF. The DNA of the CDR3 is TGCAGTGCTAGGGCGGGTATTGGGTACAATGAGCAGTTCTTC.

This chain uses TRBV10-2 with TRBJ2-1, with D perhaps assigned TRBD1 or TRBD2 (6 bases each). The CDR3 contains 16 residues. The V gene's germline CDR1 is WSHSY and CDR2 SAAADI. Trimming removed 7 bases from V and 7 bases from J, with 23 bases in between. In DNA, the CDR3 is TGCGCCAGCACTAGAAATAGACAGGAGGGGACAAATGAGCAGTTCTTC. It translates to CASTRNRQEGTNEQFF.

This clonotype has a handful of counts. The chain has TRBV12-3 or TRBV12-4 and TRBJ1-4, with TRBD1 as a possible D gene (5 bases). This CDR3 spans 14 amino acids. With 3 bases removed from V and 9 bases from J, the gap between germline ends came to 14 bases. The CDR3 region is CASSLWGDQKKLFF. The CDR3 bases are TGTGCCAGCAGTTTGTGGGGGGACCAAAAAAAACTGTTTTTT.

V is TRBV14 and J is TRBJ2-3; TRBD1 is a possible D gene (6 bases). This CDR3 is built from 16 residues. Germline CDR1 is SGHDN and CDR2 is FVKESK. The V and J ends lost 0 bases and 1 base respectively, with 11 bases between them. The CDR3 spells CASSQDMGHGTDTQYF. DNA of the CDR3: TGTGCCAGCAGCCAAGATATGGGACACGGCACAGATACGCAGTATTTT. Filled out from reference TRBV14 and TRBJ2-3, the complete variable domain reads EAGVTQFPSHSVIEKGQTVTLRCDPISGHDNLYWYRRVMGKEIKFLLHFVKESKQDESGMPNNRFLAERTGGTYSTLKVQPAELEDSGVYFCASSQDMGHGTDTQYFGPGTRLTVL.

This clonotype was seen at least ten times. The chain joins TRBV20-1 to TRBJ2-7; a possible D gene is TRBD2 (5 bases). The CDR3 sequence is 16 residues long. V lost 6 bases to trimming and J lost 0 bases, with 21 bases between them. CDR1 and CDR2 from the germline V gene are DFQATT and SNEGSKA (reference sequence). CDR3 region: CSATPPKSGNSYEQYF. For the CDR3, the DNA is TGCAGTGCCACGCCCCCCAAATCCGGGAACTCCTACGAGCAGTACTTC.

This clonotype was picked up a small number of times. CDR3 residues: CASSRTGGQGSIQYF. The CDR3 nucleotides read TGTGCCAGCAGCCGGACGGGGGGACAGGGGTCCATTCAGTACTTC. The chain has TRBV7-2 and TRBJ2-4, with 10 bases matching TRBD1. The V segment lost 5 bases and the J segment 9 bases; nucleotides outside the gene matches: 10. The germline gives CDR1 SGHTA, CDR2 FQGNSA. CDR3 size: 15 residues.

This chain uses TRBV12-3 or TRBV12-4 with TRBJ2-1, with TRBD2 identical over 10 bases. The CDR3 consists of 16 residues. V shed 5 bases and J 7 bases; nucleotides not matched to a gene: 11. Here the CDR3 DNA reads TGTGCCAGCAGTCCAGATTCTAGCGGGAGTTGGAATGAGCAGTTCTTC. Protein: CASSPDSSGSWNEQFF.

This clonotype was counted many times. V usage is TRBV27 and J usage is TRBJ2-2; 9 nucleotides match TRBD2. The junction had 14 bases not matched to a gene; V was cut back by 5 bases and J by 7 bases. Germline V lookup: CDR1 MNHEY, CDR2 SMNVEV (reference sequence). This CDR3 comprises 17 residues. CDR3 residues: CASSRMAGGPLNGELFF. CDR3 in DNA: TGTGCCAGCAGTAGGATGGCGGGAGGGCCGCTTAACGGGGAGCTGTTTTTT.

The chain combines TRBV28 with TRBJ2-1; TRBD2 matches at 9 bases. The length of the CDR3 is 14 residues. V shed 8 bases, J shed 2 bases, and the junction held 4 bases outside the gene matches. Looked up from germline, CDR1 is MDHEN and CDR2 is SYDVKM. This CDR3 is CASGLARTYNEQFF. The CDR3 bases are TGTGCCAGCGGACTAGCGCGGACCTACAATGAGCAGTTCTTC. Together with reference TRBV28 and TRBJ2-1, the CDR3 gives the full variable domain: DVKVTQSSRYLVKRTGEKVFLECVQDMDHENMFWYRQDPGLGLRLIYFSYDVKMKEKGDIPEGYSVSREKKERFSLILESASTNQTSMYLCASGLARTYNEQFFGPGTRLTVL.

This clonotype was counted at least ten times. This chain joins TRBV7-2 and TRBJ1-5; TRBD1 matches 8 bases. The CDR3 runs 13 residues. V shed 5 bases, J shed 7 bases, and the junction held 4 bases outside the gene matches. Germline loops: CDR1 SGHTA, CDR2 FQGNSA. Here the CDR3 DNA reads TGTGCCAGCAGCGCCCACAGGGGGCAGCCCCAGCATTTT. Its protein product is CASSAHRGQPQHF.

The chain combines TRBV5-1 with TRBJ2-1, with D possibly TRBD1 on 5 matching bases. In germline, CDR1 is SGHRS, CDR2 YFSETQ. The V and J ends lost 0 bases and 8 bases respectively, with 15 bases between them. The CDR3 has 15 amino acids. The CDR3: CASSLVGRVADEQFF. The CDR3 DNA sequence: TGCGCCAGCAGCTTGGTTGGCAGGGTCGCCGATGAGCAGTTCTTC.